This T cell receptor (beta chain) was recovered during a study of Ad26.COV2.S vaccination and SARS-CoV-2 variants. Described treatment: about 20 received Ad26.COV2.S at low or high dose, single or two shots; a few received placebo; per-sample allocation not given. Day 63 following the first vaccine or placebo injection was when the samples were taken. At a Boston site, the person donating was an adult of 18-55 years. Generated by immunoSEQ multiplex PCR, the TCRdb table keeps only in-frame clones and is missing some. The sample gives 350,000 to 500,000 clones, less than 95% of which show up once; around 4.5% is in the top ten. On this clone: Its specificity is not known.

Study-level findings and limits: Vaccine recipients and placebo recipients showed similar non-spike TCR breadth.

V dropped 4 bases and J dropped 1 base, with 4 bases sitting between them. The CDR3 spans 12 residues. Germline V gene data show CDR1 as ENHRY and CDR2 as SYGVKD. The sequences come from peripheral blood, collected in a trial of Ad26.COV2.S vaccine versus placebo. The sequence was collected from a person between 18 and 65 years old who received the Ad26.COV2.S COVID-19 vaccine or a placebo. The chain is built from TRBV10-3 and TRBJ2-5; D not resolved. This CDR3 is CAISVSQETQYF. The CDR3 region has the DNA TGTGCCATCAGTGTAAGCCAAGAGACCCAGTACTTC.